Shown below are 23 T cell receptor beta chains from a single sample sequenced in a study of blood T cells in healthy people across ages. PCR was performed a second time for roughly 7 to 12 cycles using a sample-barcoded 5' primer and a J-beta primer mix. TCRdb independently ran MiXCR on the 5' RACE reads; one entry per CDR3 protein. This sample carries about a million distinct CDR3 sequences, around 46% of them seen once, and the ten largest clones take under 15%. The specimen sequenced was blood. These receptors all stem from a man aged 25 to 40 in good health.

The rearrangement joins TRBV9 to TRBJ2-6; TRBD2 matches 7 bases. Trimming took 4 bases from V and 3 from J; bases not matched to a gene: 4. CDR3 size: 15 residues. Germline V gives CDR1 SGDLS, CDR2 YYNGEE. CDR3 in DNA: TGTGCCAGCAGCCTATCGGGAGGTGGGGCCAACGTCCTGACTTTC. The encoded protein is CASSLSGGGANVLTF.

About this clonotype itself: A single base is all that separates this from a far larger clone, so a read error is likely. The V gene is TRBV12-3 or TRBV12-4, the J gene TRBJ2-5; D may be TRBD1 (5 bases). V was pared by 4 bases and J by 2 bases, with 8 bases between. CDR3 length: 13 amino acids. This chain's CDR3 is CASSWGSQETQYF. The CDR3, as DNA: TGTGCCAGCAGTTGGGGCAGTCAAGAGACCCAGTACTTC.

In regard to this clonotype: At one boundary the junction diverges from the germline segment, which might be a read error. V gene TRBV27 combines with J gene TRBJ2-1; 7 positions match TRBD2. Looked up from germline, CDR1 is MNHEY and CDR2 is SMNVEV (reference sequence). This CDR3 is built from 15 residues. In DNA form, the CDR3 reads TGTGCCAGCAGAGGAGGCGGGAGTTTTTACAGTGAGCAGTTCTTC. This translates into CASRGGGSFYSEQFF.

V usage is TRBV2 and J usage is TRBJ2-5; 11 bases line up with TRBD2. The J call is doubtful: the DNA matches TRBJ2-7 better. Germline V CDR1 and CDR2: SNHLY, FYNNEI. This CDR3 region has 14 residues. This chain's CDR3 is CASRPGTSGGEQYF. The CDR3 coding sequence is TGTGCCAGCAGACCCGGGACTAGCGGCGGCGAGCAGTACTTC.

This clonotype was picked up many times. The CDR3 coding sequence is TGTGCCACGGGGGGGCTTAGTGCCTCCTACAATGAGCAGTTCTTC. Its protein product is CATGGLSASYNEQFF. The genes are TRBV15 and TRBJ2-1, with a weak D call TRBD2 (7 bases). The CDR3 loop spans 15 amino acids. Germline CDR1 LNHNV, CDR2 YYDKDF (reference sequence). V shed 9 bases and J shed 0 bases, with 15 bases lying between them. Variable domain in full (rest from reference TRBV15 and TRBJ2-1): DAMVIQNPRYQVTQFGKPVTLSCSQTLNHNVMYWYQQKSSQAPKLLFHYYDKDFNNEADTPDNFQSRRPNTSFCFLDIRSPGLGDTAMYLCATGGLSASYNEQFFGPGTRLTVL.

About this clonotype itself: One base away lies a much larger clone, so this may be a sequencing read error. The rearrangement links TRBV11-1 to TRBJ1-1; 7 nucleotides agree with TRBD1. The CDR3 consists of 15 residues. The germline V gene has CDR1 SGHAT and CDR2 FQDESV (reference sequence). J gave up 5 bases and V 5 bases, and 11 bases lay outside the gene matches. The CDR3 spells CASSPTQGTPTEAFF. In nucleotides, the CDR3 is TGTGCCAGCAGCCCCACACAGGGGACTCCTACTGAAGCTTTCTTT.

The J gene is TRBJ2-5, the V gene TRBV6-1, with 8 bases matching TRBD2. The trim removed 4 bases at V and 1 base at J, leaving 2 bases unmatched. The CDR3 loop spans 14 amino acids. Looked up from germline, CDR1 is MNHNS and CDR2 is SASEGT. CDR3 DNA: TGTGCCAGCAGTGGGGGACTAGTCCAAGAGACCCAGTACTTC. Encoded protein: CASSGGLVQETQYF.

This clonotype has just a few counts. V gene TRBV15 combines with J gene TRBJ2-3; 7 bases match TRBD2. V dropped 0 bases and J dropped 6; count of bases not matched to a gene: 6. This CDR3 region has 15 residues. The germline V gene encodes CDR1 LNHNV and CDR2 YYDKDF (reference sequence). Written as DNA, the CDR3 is TGTGCCACCAGCAGAGAGCGGGAGATTGTCGATACGCAGTATTTT. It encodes CATSREREIVDTQYF.

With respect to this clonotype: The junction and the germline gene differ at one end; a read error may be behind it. CDR3 DNA: TGTGCCAGCAGCTTACCAGGCTACAGTGAGCAGTTCTTC. Translation gives CASSLPGYSEQFF. This chain joins TRBV7-2 and TRBJ2-1; D is undetermined. This CDR3 is built from 13 residues. CDR1 and CDR2 (germline): SGHTA, FQGNSA.

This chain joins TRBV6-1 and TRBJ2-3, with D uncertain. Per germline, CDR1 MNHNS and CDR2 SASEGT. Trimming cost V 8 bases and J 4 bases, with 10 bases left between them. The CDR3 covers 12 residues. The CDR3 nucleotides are TGTGCCAGCCGAATCACGGCAGATACGCAGTATTTT. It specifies CASRITADTQYF.

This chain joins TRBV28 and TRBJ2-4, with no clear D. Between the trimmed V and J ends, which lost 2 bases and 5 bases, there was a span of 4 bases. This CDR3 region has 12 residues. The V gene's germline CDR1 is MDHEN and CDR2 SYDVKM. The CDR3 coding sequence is TGTGCCAGCAGTTTAGAGGAAAACATTCAGTACTTC. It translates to CASSLEENIQYF. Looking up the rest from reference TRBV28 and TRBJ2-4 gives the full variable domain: DVKVTQSSRYLVKRTGEKVFLECVQDMDHENMFWYRQDPGLGLRLIYFSYDVKMKEKGDIPEGYSVSREKKERFSLILESASTNQTSMYLCASSLEENIQYFGAGTRLSVL.

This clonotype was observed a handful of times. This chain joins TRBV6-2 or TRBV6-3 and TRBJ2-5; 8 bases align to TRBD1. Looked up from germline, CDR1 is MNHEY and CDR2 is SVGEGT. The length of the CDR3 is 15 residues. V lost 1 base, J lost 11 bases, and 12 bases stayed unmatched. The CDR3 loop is CASSYYRTGTEEQYF. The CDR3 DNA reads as TGTGCCAGCAGTTACTATAGGACAGGGACAGAAGAGCAGTACTTC.

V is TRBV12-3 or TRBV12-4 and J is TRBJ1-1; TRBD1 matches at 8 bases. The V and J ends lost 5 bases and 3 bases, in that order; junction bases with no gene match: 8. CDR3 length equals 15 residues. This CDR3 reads CASSQGTGQYTEAFF. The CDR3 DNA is TGTGCCAGCAGTCAAGGGACAGGACAGTACACTGAAGCTTTCTTT.

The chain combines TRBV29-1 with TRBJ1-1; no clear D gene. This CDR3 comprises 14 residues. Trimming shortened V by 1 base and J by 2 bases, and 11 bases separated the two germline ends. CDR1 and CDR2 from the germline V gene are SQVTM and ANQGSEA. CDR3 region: CSVEVASQNTEAFF. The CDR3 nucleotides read TGCAGCGTTGAAGTGGCCAGCCAAAACACTGAAGCTTTCTTT.

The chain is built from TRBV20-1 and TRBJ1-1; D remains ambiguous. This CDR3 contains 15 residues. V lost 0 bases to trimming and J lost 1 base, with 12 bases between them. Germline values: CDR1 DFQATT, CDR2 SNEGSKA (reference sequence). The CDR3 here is CSARDRRFRNTEAFF. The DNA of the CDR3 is TGCAGTGCTAGAGATCGTAGGTTCAGGAACACTGAAGCTTTCTTT.

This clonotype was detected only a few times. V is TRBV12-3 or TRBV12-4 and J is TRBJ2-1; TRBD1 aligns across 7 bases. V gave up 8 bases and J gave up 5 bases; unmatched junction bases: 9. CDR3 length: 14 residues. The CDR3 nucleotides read TGTGCCAGCTGGCCCGGACAGGTTAACAATGAGCAGTTCTTC. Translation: CASWPGQVNNEQFF.

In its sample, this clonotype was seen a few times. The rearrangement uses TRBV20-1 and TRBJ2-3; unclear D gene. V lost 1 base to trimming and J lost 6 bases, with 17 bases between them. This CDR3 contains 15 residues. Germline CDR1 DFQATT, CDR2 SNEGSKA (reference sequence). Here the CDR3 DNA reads TGCAGTGCTAGAGTGGCGTCCACACCTCGGGATACGCAGTATTTT. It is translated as CSARVASTPRDTQYF.

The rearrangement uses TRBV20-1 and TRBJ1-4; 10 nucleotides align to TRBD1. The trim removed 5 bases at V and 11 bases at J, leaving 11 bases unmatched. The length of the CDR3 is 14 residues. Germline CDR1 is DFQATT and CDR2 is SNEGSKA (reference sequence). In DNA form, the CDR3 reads TGCAGTGCTTCGACCGGGACAGGGGAGCGGAAACTGTTTTTT. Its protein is CSASTGTGERKLFF.

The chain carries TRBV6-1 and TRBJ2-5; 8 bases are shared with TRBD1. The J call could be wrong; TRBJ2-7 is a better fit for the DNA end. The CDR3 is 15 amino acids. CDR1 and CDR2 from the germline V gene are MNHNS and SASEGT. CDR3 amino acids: CASSAKTGDSYEQYF. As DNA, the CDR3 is TGTGCCAGCAGTGCAAAGACAGGGGACTCCTACGAGCAGTACTTC.

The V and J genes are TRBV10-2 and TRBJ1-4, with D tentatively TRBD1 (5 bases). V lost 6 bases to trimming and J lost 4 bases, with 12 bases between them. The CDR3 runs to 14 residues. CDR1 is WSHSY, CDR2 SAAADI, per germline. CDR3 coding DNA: TGCGCCAGCAGCCTCGGGGGGTATAATGAAAAACTGTTTTTT. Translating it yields CASSLGGYNEKLFF.

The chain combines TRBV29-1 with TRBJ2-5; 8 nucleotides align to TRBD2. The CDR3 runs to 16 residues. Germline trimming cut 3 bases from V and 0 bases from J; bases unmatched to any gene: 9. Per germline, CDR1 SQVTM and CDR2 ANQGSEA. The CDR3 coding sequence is TGCAGCGTTGACTCGAGCGGGGGCAACTACCAAGAGACCCAGTACTTC. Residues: CSVDSSGGNYQETQYF.

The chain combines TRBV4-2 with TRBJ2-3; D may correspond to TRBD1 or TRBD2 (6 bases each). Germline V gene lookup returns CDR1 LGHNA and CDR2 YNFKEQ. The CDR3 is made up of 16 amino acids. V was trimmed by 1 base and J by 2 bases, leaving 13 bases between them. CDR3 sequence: CASSQAGAIYTDTQYF. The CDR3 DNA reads TGTGCCAGCAGCCAAGCGGGGGCTATATACACAGATACGCAGTATTTT.

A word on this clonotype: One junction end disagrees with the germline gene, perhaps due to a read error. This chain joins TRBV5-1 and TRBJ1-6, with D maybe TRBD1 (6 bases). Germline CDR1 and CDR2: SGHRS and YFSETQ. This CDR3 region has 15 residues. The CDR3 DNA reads TGCGCCAGCAGCTTGATGGCCAGGGGTAATTTACCCCTCCACTTT. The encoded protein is CASSLMARGNLPLHF. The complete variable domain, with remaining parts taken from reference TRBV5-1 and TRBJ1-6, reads KAGVTQTPRYLIKTRGQQVTLSCSPISGHRSVSWYQQTPGQGLQFLFEYFSETQRNKGNFPGRFSGRQFSNSRSEMNVSTLELGDSALYLCASSLMARGNLPLHFGNGTRLTVT.